This T cell receptor (beta chain) is drawn from a study of CD8+ T cells in alopecia areata. Extracted from the samples, RNA was reverse transcribed into cDNA to serve as the sequencing template. Some clones are missing from TCRdb's copy, which holds only in-frame ones; the method was immunoSEQ multiplex PCR. The sample carries 150,000 to 200,000 clones, roughly 50% recorded once. Germline values: CDR1 SQVTM, CDR2 ANQGSEA. The CDR3 spans 14 residues. Trimming removed 4 bases from V and 5 bases from J; junction bases left unmatched: 6. Sequencing was carried out using CD4+ T cells sorted from blood. The chain joins TRBV29-1 to TRBJ2-1; 9 nucleotides line up with TRBD2. This sequence was found in a human donor in good health. Written as DNA, the CDR3 is TGCAGCGTTGTCGGCGGGAGGGCAAACAATGAGCAGTTCTTC. It translates to CSVVGGRANNEQFF.